The clone carrying this T cell receptor (beta chain) was seen only a few times. Amplification of TCR beta CDR3 regions was performed using RNA transcripts as template. A first-round RT-PCR of the TCR CDR3 used the HTBI primer set. TCRdb processed the multiplex PCR reads anew with MiXCR; each CDR3 protein has one entry. In the table there are about 360,000 distinct CDR3 sequences, 13% of which are singletons. Trimming took 3 bases from V and 5 from J; bases not matched to a gene: 15. CDR3 length: 17 residues. Germline CDR1 is MNHEY and CDR2 is SMNVEV (reference sequence). The data originate from a study of T cells in Graves' hyperthyroidism and ophthalmopathy.

The sequence came from a woman under 30 with Graves' hyperthyroidism. The gene calls are TRBV27 and TRBJ1-2; 7 nucleotides line up with TRBD1. Sequenced material: blood. The CDR3 DNA sequence: TGTGCCAGCAGTTTTATAGGCCCTTCTTCACAGGGGTATGGCTACACCTTC. Protein product: CASSFIGPSSQGYGYTF.